Many counts were recorded for the clone carrying this TCR beta chain. RNA transcripts were the template for amplifying TCR beta CDR3 regions. In the first-round RT-PCR of the TCR CDR3, the HTBI primer set was used. TCRdb reprocessed the multiplex PCR reads with MiXCR, giving one entry per CDR3 protein. This sample carries around 600,000 distinct CDR3 sequences, around 13% of them seen once, and the ten largest clones take 12%. This sample stems from a study of T cells in Graves' hyperthyroidism and ophthalmopathy. Study overall: At the time of initial diagnosis and before any treatment, peripheral blood was collected.

Inclusion characteristics of ophthalmopathy patients comprised a Clinical Activity Score of at least 3, a NOSPECS grade of at least 4, and duration under 3 months. The sequence was obtained from a woman aged 45-59 years with Graves' ophthalmopathy. Sequences were obtained from blood.

The CDR3 region is CSATLAGGYQETQYF. The DNA of the CDR3 is TGCAGTGCAACACTAGCGGGGGGGTACCAAGAGACCCAGTACTTC. This chain uses TRBV20-1 with TRBJ2-5; TRBD2 aligns across 13 bases. This CDR3 is 15 amino acids long. J was trimmed by 0 bases and V by 6 bases; bases with no gene match: 4. From germline, CDR1 is DFQATT and CDR2 SNEGSKA (reference sequence).